Listed below are T cell receptor beta chains from one sample, sequenced in a study of STAT5B mutations in CD4+ large granular lymphocyte leukemia. TCRdb keeps only in-frame clones here, not all; method: immunoSEQ multiplex PCR. This sample yields 25,000 to 35,000 clones, of which around 66% are seen a single time; 0.4% to 0.5% belongs to the top ten. Sequenced input: CD4+ T cells from blood buffy coats. The receptors were gathered from a human donor in good health. CDR3s include the opening cysteine and the closing phenylalanine or tryptophan. Fields, in order: V gene, D gene, clone size, J gene, CDR3 DNA, CDR3 protein. D genes are given only for firm matches. Expanded clones get a size class; other rows say once, few or many, or leave the size out.

V: TRBV18
D: -
size: few
J: TRBJ2-5
DNA: TGTGCCAGCTCACCAATTGGAGAGACCCAGTACTTC
CDR3: CASSPIGETQYF

V: TRBV19
D: -
size: -
J: TRBJ1-6
DNA: TGTGCCAGTAGTATCGCGGCGCTTAATTCACCCCTCCACTTT
CDR3: CASSIAALNSPLHF

V: TRBV7-9
D: -
size: -
J: TRBJ1-1
DNA: TGTGCCAGCAGCTTAGGGGGAGGATCGAACACTGAAGCTTTCTTT
CDR3: CASSLGGGSNTEAFF

V: TRBV9
D: TRBD2
size: -
J: TRBJ2-7
DNA: TGTGCCAGCAGCGTATCCGGGACTAGCGACAACGAGCAGTACTTC
CDR3: CASSVSGTSDNEQYF

V: TRBV27
D: -
size: -
J: TRBJ2-7
DNA: TGTGCCAGCAGTCCAACCCCCCACCGGGACAACTCCTACGAGCAGTACTTC
CDR3: CASSPTPHRDNSYEQYF

V: TRBV6-5
D: TRBD1
size: few
J: TRBJ1-5
DNA: TGTGCCAGCAGTCGGGACAGGGTAAGCAATCAGCCCCAGCATTTT
CDR3: CASSRDRVSNQPQHF

V: TRBV9
D: -
size: -
J: TRBJ2-3
DNA: TGTGCCAGCAGTGAGGGACTTTTTCCCACAGATACGCAGTATTTT
CDR3: CASSEGLFPTDTQYF

V: TRBV29-1
D: TRBD1
size: -
J: TRBJ2-2
DNA: TGCAGCGCGACCTCGACAGGGGGTACCACCGGGGAGCTGTTTTTT
CDR3: CSATSTGGTTGELFF

V: TRBV29-1
D: TRBD1
size: -
J: TRBJ1-1
DNA: TGCAGCGTGATGCCGGGACAGGGGGCGCCGAGGACTGAAGCTTTCTTT
CDR3: CSVMPGQGAPRTEAFF

V: TRBV19
D: -
size: few
J: TRBJ1-2
DNA: TGTGCCAGTAGTATTGCGCCGACTAACTATGGCTACACCTTC
CDR3: CASSIAPTNYGYTF

V: TRBV5-4
D: -
size: -
J: TRBJ2-5
DNA: TGTGCCAGCAGCCCCGGGAACCGAGAGACCCAGTACTTC
CDR3: CASSPGNRETQYF

V: TRBV19
D: -
size: -
J: TRBJ1-5
DNA: TGTGCCAGTAGTATTCTTGGGGTTAATCAGCCCCAGCATTTT
CDR3: CASSILGVNQPQHF

V: TRBV21-1
D: -
size: -
J: TRBJ1-5
DNA: TGTGCCAGCAGCAAAGACCCCCGGGGAATCTATAGCAATCAGCCCCAGCATTTT
CDR3: CASSKDPRGIYSNQPQHF

V: TRBV6-5
D: -
size: -
J: TRBJ2-1
DNA: TGTGCCAGCAGACCCGCGGGACCGACCTACAATGAGCAGTTCTTC
CDR3: CASRPAGPTYNEQFF

V: TRBV19
D: -
size: -
J: TRBJ1-5
DNA: TGTGCCAGTAGGGTACAGGGTAATAGCAATCAGCCCCAGCATTTT
CDR3: CASRVQGNSNQPQHF

V: TRBV28
D: -
size: -
J: TRBJ1-1
DNA: TGTGCCAGCAGAGGAGGGTTTAACACTGAAGCTTTCTTT
CDR3: CASRGGFNTEAFF

V: TRBV6-5
D: -
size: few
J: TRBJ1-2
DNA: TGTGCCAGCAGTTCCAGGTCCAGGGCCAACTATGGCTACACCTTC
CDR3: CASSSRSRANYGYTF

V: TRBV19
D: -
size: -
J: TRBJ2-5
DNA: TGTGCCAGTAGCTCACCCGCCCTCCAAGAGACCCAGTACTTC
CDR3: CASSSPALQETQYF

V: TRBV5-8
D: -
size: -
J: TRBJ1-5
DNA: TGTGCCAGCAGCGCAAAGGGGGGATTGAGTCAGCCCCAGCATTTT
CDR3: CASSAKGGLSQPQHF

V: TRBV7-9
D: TRBD2
size: -
J: TRBJ2-1
DNA: TGTGCCAGCAGCTCGTACTTTAGCGGGGGGAATTTAAATGAGCAGTTCTTC
CDR3: CASSSYFSGGNLNEQFF

V: TRBV18
D: -
size: few
J: TRBJ1-1
DNA: TGTGCCAGCTCACCATTTGGGGAGAACACTGAAGCTTTCTTT
CDR3: CASSPFGENTEAFF

V: TRBV7-9
D: -
size: -
J: TRBJ1-4
DNA: TGTGCCAGCAGCTTAAGGGTTGAAAATGAAAAACTGTTTTTT
CDR3: CASSLRVENEKLFF

V: TRBV9
D: -
size: few
J: TRBJ2-7
DNA: TGTGCCAGCAGCGGCCGACTAGTGGGGGAGCAGTACTTC
CDR3: CASSGRLVGEQYF

V: TRBV6-5
D: TRBD2
size: -
J: TRBJ2-7
DNA: TGTGCCAGCAGTTACTCGGCTAGCGGGGCGTCCTACGAGCAGTACTTC
CDR3: CASSYSASGASYEQYF

V: TRBV4-1
D: -
size: -
J: TRBJ1-4
DNA: TGCGCCAGCAGCCAAGATCCGGGAAATGAAAAACTGTTTTTT
CDR3: CASSQDPGNEKLFF

V: TRBV18
D: TRBD1
size: -
J: TRBJ1-2
DNA: TGTGCCAGCTCAGGACAGGGGACTGATGGCTACACCTTC
CDR3: CASSGQGTDGYTF

V: TRBV7-3
D: TRBD1
size: -
J: TRBJ1-5
DNA: TGTGCCAGCAGCTTAAGGCAGGGGGCCGATCAGCCCCAGCATTTT
CDR3: CASSLRQGADQPQHF

V: TRBV10-3
D: -
size: -
J: TRBJ2-2
DNA: TGTGCCATCAGTGAGGGTATAGGAGCCGGGGAGCTGTTTTTT
CDR3: CAISEGIGAGELFF

V: TRBV6-6
D: -
size: -
J: TRBJ1-5
DNA: TGTGCCAGCAGTTACCCCGTCTCGGGGTCGAGGCAGCCCCAGCATTTT
CDR3: CASSYPVSGSRQPQHF

V: TRBV30
D: TRBD1
size: -
J: TRBJ2-7
DNA: TGTGCCTGGAGTCGAAGGACAGGGGCCTACGAGCAGTACTTC
CDR3: CAWSRRTGAYEQYF

V: TRBV18
D: -
size: -
J: TRBJ1-3
DNA: TGTGCCAGCTCTGAACAGGGCTCTGGAAACACCATATATTTT
CDR3: CASSEQGSGNTIYF

V: TRBV5-1
D: -
size: -
J: TRBJ2-7
DNA: TGCGCCAGCAGCTTGACCAGGGACTCCTACGAGCAGTACTTC
CDR3: CASSLTRDSYEQYF

V: TRBV27
D: -
size: -
J: TRBJ2-3
DNA: TGTGCCAGCAGTTCCCGGGACACCTCGACAGATACGCAGTATTTT
CDR3: CASSSRDTSTDTQYF

V: TRBV7-8
D: TRBD1
size: -
J: TRBJ1-1
DNA: TGTGCCAGCAGCTTAAGACAGGGGGCTTTATCTGAAGCTTTCTTT
CDR3: CASSLRQGALSEAFF

V: TRBV18
D: -
size: -
J: TRBJ1-5
DNA: TGTGCCAGCTCCCAAGGGGAGTATAGCAATCAGCCCCAGCATTTT
CDR3: CASSQGEYSNQPQHF

V: TRBV30
D: TRBD2
size: -
J: TRBJ2-7
DNA: TGTGCCTGGGGGAGGGGTCGGGGAGACGAGCAGTACTTC
CDR3: CAWGRGRGDEQYF

V: TRBV11-2
D: -
size: -
J: TRBJ2-7
DNA: TGTGCCAGCAGCTTTCCGGACCCAGCCTACGAGCAGTACTTC
CDR3: CASSFPDPAYEQYF

V: TRBV21-1
D: -
size: -
J: TRBJ1-6
DNA: TGTGCCAGCAGCAAAAAGGTCGGAACAGGGCATTCTGGTTCACCCCTCCACTTT
CDR3: CASSKKVGTGHSGSPLHF

V: TRBV7-3
D: -
size: -
J: TRBJ2-7
DNA: TGTGCCAGCAGCCCGGACATAACCTACGAGCAGTACTTC
CDR3: CASSPDITYEQYF

V: TRBV11-2
D: TRBD2
size: few
J: TRBJ2-5
DNA: TGTGCCAGCAGTTGGACTAGCGGGGAAGAGACCCAGTACTTC
CDR3: CASSWTSGEETQYF